The 12 T cell receptor beta chains reported below all come from one sample, sequenced in a study of T cell repertoires in ileal Crohn's disease. The assay was immunoSEQ multiplex PCR, and TCRdb's table has in-frame clones only and misses some. The sample contains roughly 15,000 clones, about 60% of which appear only once. The sequencing input was ileal tissue. All receptors come from an adult with Crohn's disease.

This clone was counted between two and nine times. The rearrangement joins TRBV7-6 to TRBJ2-1; perhaps TRBD2 as D (5 bases). Germline CDR1 and CDR2: SGHVS and FNYEAQ. Trimming left V 6 bases short and J 6 bases short, with 12 bases between. The CDR3 loop spans 13 amino acids. The CDR3 bases are TGTGCCAGCAGAGAGAGGGCAGGCAATGAGCAGTTCTTC. This sequence encodes CASRERAGNEQFF. The full variable domain, in which reference TRBV7-6 and TRBJ2-1 provide the parts outside the CDR3, is GAGVSQSPRYKVTKRGQDVALRCDPISGHVSLYWYRQALGQGPEFLTYFNYEAQQDKSGLPNDRFSAERPEGSISTLTIQRTEQRDSAMYRCASRERAGNEQFFGPGTRLTVL.

This clone occurred a few times. V gene TRBV28 combines with J gene TRBJ2-2, with TRBD2 matching 9 bases. J was trimmed by 6 bases and V by 8 bases; bases with no gene match: 19. The CDR3 contains 18 residues. CDR1 and CDR2 (germline): MDHEN, SYDVKM. CDR3 amino acids: CASLPPGSSGRISGELFF. The DNA of the CDR3 is TGTGCCAGCTTACCCCCGGGTAGTAGCGGGAGAATATCCGGGGAGCTGTTTTTT.

This clone was counted once. The V and J genes are TRBV18 and TRBJ1-3; D is undetermined. Germline assignment: CDR1 KGHSH and CDR2 LQKENI. The CDR3 contains 15 residues. V lost 0 bases and J lost 0, with 6 bases in between. The CDR3 region has the DNA TGTGCCAGCTCACCACCGAGCAACTCTGGAAACACCATATATTTT. It specifies CASSPPSNSGNTIYF.

This chain joins TRBV19 and TRBJ1-1; 7 bases line up with TRBD1. Germline CDR1 reads LNHDA; CDR2 reads SQIVND (reference sequence). This CDR3 comprises 13 residues. V shed 10 bases, J shed 0 bases, and the junction held 5 bases outside the gene matches. In nucleotides, the CDR3 is TGTGCCACAGGACAGGAAATGAACACTGAAGCTTTCTTT. Protein: CATGQEMNTEAFF.

Here the CDR3 DNA reads TGTGCCAGCAGTTCCCGTGGGGGGGTGTCCTACAATGAGCAGTTCTTC. This sequence encodes CASSSRGGVSYNEQFF. The gene calls are TRBV6-5 and TRBJ2-1; TRBD2 aligns across 7 bases. Germline lookup yields CDR1 MNHEY and CDR2 SVGAGI. V shed 4 bases, J shed 1 base, and the junction held 7 bases outside the gene matches. The CDR3 spans 16 residues.

The rearrangement uses TRBV5-1 and TRBJ2-7, with 10 bases identical to TRBD2. Per the germline V gene, CDR1 is SGHRS and CDR2 is YFSETQ. The trim removed 6 bases at V and 5 bases at J, leaving 14 bases unmatched. This CDR3 has 16 amino acids. The CDR3 sequence is CASTLTLAGAVHEQYF. The CDR3, as DNA: TGCGCCAGCACCCTGACCCTAGCGGGAGCAGTCCACGAGCAGTACTTC.

The chain couples TRBV6-5 to TRBJ1-2; D possibly corresponds to TRBD1 (5 bases). V lost 3 bases to trimming and J lost 13 bases, with 18 bases between them. The CDR3 is 13 residues long. In germline, CDR1 is MNHEY, CDR2 SVGAGI. CDR3 region: CASSYGQGGRRTF. In DNA form, the CDR3 reads TGTGCCAGCAGTTATGGGCAGGGAGGACGGCGCACCTTC.

This chain connects TRBV2 to TRBJ1-4; D remains ambiguous. From germline, CDR1 is SNHLY and CDR2 FYNNEI. The CDR3 is 14 residues long. Trimming removed 2 bases from V and 7 bases from J, with 11 bases in between. For the CDR3, the DNA is TGTGCCAGCAGTGAACTGCGAGAGGGTGAAAAACTGTTTTTT. Its protein product is CASSELREGEKLFF.

The rearrangement joins TRBV25-1 to TRBJ2-5, with unresolved D. The DNA end lines up better with TRBJ2-7; the J call may be wrong. CDR1 and CDR2 (germline): MGHDK, SYGVNS. This CDR3 has 11 residues. CDR3 DNA sequence: TGTGCCACCCGGTTGGTTTACGAGCAGTACTTC. Its translation is CATRLVYEQYF.

This sequence joins TRBV27 and TRBJ2-7, with D possibly TRBD2 on 6 matching bases. Trimming removed 0 bases at V and 1 base at J, with 10 bases between. The CDR3 is 15 residues long. Germline loops: CDR1 MNHEY, CDR2 SMNVEV (reference sequence). DNA of the CDR3: TGTGCCAGCAGTTTATCGGAGGGGCGTTCCTACGAGCAGTACTTC. It is translated as CASSLSEGRSYEQYF.

V and J are TRBV30 and TRBJ1-6, with D unclear. The CDR3 totals 11 residues. CDR1 is GTSNPN and CDR2 is SVGIG in the germline V gene (reference sequence). Trimming left V 5 bases short and J 9 bases short, with 8 bases between. This CDR3 is CAWQTSSPLHF. The CDR3 nucleotides are TGTGCCTGGCAGACAAGTTCACCCCTCCACTTT.

J is TRBJ2-7 and V is TRBV19; 10 bases are shared with TRBD2. CDR1 and CDR2 (germline): LNHDA, SQIVND (reference sequence). This CDR3 has 14 residues. Trimming at V came to 6 bases and at J to 2 bases, leaving 4 bases not matched to a gene. This CDR3 is CASRSGTSAYEQYF. Here the CDR3 DNA reads TGTGCCAGTAGATCCGGGACTAGCGCCTACGAGCAGTACTTC. Variable domain in full (rest from reference TRBV19 and TRBJ2-7): DGGITQSPKYLFRKEGQNVTLSCEQNLNHDAMYWYRQDPGQGLRLIYYSQIVNDFQKGDIAEGYSVSREKKESFPLTVTSAQKNPTAFYLCASRSGTSAYEQYFGPGTRLTVT.